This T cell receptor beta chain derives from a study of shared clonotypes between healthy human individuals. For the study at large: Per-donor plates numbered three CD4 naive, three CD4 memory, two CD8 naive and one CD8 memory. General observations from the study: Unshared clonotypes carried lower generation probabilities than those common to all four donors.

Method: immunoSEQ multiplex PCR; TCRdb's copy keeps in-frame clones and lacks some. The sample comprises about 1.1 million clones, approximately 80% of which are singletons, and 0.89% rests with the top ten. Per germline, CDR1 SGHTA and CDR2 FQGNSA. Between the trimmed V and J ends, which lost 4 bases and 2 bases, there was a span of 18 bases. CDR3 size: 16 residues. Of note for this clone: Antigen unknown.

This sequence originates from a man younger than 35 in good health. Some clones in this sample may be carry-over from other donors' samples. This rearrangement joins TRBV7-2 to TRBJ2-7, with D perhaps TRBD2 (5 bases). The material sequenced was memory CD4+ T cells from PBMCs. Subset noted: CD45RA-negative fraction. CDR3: CASSYQRLSVAYEQYF. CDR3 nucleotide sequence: TGTGCCAGCAGCTACCAGCGGCTTTCGGTTGCCTACGAGCAGTACTTC.